This TCR beta chain emerged from a study of shared clonotypes between healthy human individuals. About the study: Donors had three CD4 naive, three CD4 memory, two CD8 naive and one CD8 memory plate apiece.

CD45RO-negative, CCR7-positively selected cells formed the naive CD8 fraction, excluding terminally differentiated effector memory CD45RA+ cells. The CDR3 has 14 residues. Per the germline V gene, CDR1 is SGDLS and CDR2 is YYNGEE. The ends were cut back, 4 bases at V and 6 bases at J, with 14 bases in the middle. The table lists this clone with a count of one. What it recognizes is unknown. Genomic DNA from each subset was divided evenly over several immunoSEQ plates. Here immunoSEQ multiplex PCR was the method, and the copy in TCRdb shows in-frame clones only, minus some. The sample lists under 600,000 clones, 98% occurring once. Findings of the study overall: On the whole, naive subsets had larger estimated richness than memory subsets had. Of the naive CD4 clonotypes, 4% to 5% were shared across a few donors.

Sequenced material: naive CD8+ T cells sorted from blood. This chain joins TRBV9 and TRBJ2-1, with TRBD2 as a possible D gene (7 bases). The sequence came from a man aged 30 to 39 in good health. DNA of the CDR3: TGTGCCAGCAGCCCATCCGGGGGGCTCAATGAGCAGTTCTTC. Translating gives CASSPSGGLNEQFF.